What follows are 27 T cell receptor beta chains derived from one specimen sequenced in a study of CD8+CD57+ T cells in acquired aplastic anemia (dated by TCRdb to the late 2010s). These reads were obtained on an Illumina HiSeq 2000. Profiling of TCR beta VDJ combinations and CDR3 sequences used genomic DNA as the template. TCRdb reprocessing: public reads trimmed at Q25 with fastp, clones called with MiXCR, in-frame beta chains kept. Entries are consolidated by CDR3 protein sequence, retaining the most common genes and DNA. This sample gives about 180,000 distinct CDR3 sequences in total; 35% to 50% of them show up just once. In total, the top ten clones hold 2.5% to 3.5% of the sample. What was sequenced was sorted CD4+, CD8+, or CD8+CD57+ T cells (not recorded which) from PBMCs. These receptors originate from a human donor in good health.

The chain recombines TRBV29-1 with TRBJ2-1; TRBD2 matches at 7 bases. V gave up 7 bases and J gave up 5 bases; unmatched junction bases: 5. Germline lookup yields CDR1 SQVTM and CDR2 ANQGSEA. The CDR3 runs 12 residues. The CDR3 here is CSDTTSHNEQFF. CDR3 DNA sequence: TGCAGCGATACGACTAGCCACAATGAGCAGTTCTTC.

There are a few counts of this clonotype. The DNA for the CDR3 is TGCAGCATCCGAACTTCCTACTACGAGCAGTACTTC. This translates into CSIRTSYYEQYF. This chain joins TRBV29-1 and TRBJ2-7, with D hard to call. CDR1 is SQVTM, CDR2 ANQGSEA, per germline. The CDR3 consists of 12 residues. V was clipped by 8 bases and J by 3 bases, with 14 bases between them.

J is TRBJ1-3 and V is TRBV28, with 7 bases that match TRBD1. This CDR3 has 15 residues. Germline trimming cut 8 bases from V and 2 bases from J; bases unmatched to any gene: 9. CDR1 and CDR2 from the germline V gene are MDHEN and SYDVKM. CDR3 in DNA: TGTGCCAGCCATGACAGGGAAGGAGCTGGAAACACCATATATTTT. Protein: CASHDREGAGNTIYF. The full variable domain, completed using reference TRBV28 and TRBJ1-3, is DVKVTQSSRYLVKRTGEKVFLECVQDMDHENMFWYRQDPGLGLRLIYFSYDVKMKEKGDIPEGYSVSREKKERFSLILESASTNQTSMYLCASHDREGAGNTIYFGEGSWLTVV.

V and J are TRBV19 and TRBJ1-1, with a tentative D call TRBD1 (5 bases). The CDR3 spans 14 residues. V was pared by 4 bases and J by 4 bases, with 13 bases between. The V gene's germline CDR1 is LNHDA and CDR2 SQIVND (reference sequence). Here the CDR3 reads CASSTGKSVTEAFF. The CDR3, as DNA: TGTGCCAGTAGTACAGGGAAGAGTGTCACTGAAGCTTTCTTT.

This clonotype was seen many times. The genes are TRBV11-2 and TRBJ2-7; TRBD2 agrees at 9 bases. Germline V CDR1 and CDR2: SGHAT, FQNNGV. The V segment lost 5 bases and the J segment 4 bases; nucleotides outside the gene matches: 0. The CDR3 runs 12 residues. The CDR3 protein is CASSAGGYEQYF. The CDR3 DNA follows: TGTGCCAGCAGCGCGGGGGGGTACGAGCAGTACTTC.

The chain joins TRBV7-2 to TRBJ1-1; 9 nucleotides line up with TRBD1. The germline gives CDR1 SGHTA, CDR2 FQGNSA. V lost 5 bases and J lost 4; bases outside the gene matches: 5. The CDR3 length is 14 residues. CDR3 sequence (DNA): TGTGCCAGCAGCGGGGGGGACAGGGTCACTGAAGCTTTCTTT. It specifies CASSGGDRVTEAFF.

The J gene is TRBJ1-5, the V gene TRBV24-1, with D perhaps matching TRBD1 (6 bases). V lost 2 bases and J lost 7, with 17 bases in between. The CDR3 has 16 amino acids. Germline assignment: CDR1 KGHDR and CDR2 SFDVKD. CDR3 sequence: CATSDSRGGARQPQHF. For the CDR3, the DNA is TGTGCCACCAGTGATTCAAGAGGGGGGGCACGACAGCCCCAGCATTTT.

Turning to this clonotype: A much larger clone lies one base from this, so it may be a read error. V usage is TRBV6-2 or TRBV6-3 and J usage is TRBJ2-1; 15 positions match TRBD2. The CDR3 consists of 17 residues. Germline V CDR1 and CDR2: MNHEY, SVGEGT. V lost 2 bases, J lost 12 bases, and 11 bases stayed unmatched. The CDR3 sequence is CASSYLTGTSGGTRQFF. CDR3 DNA: TGTGCCAGCAGTTACCTGACCGGGACTAGCGGGGGGACCCGGCAGTTCTTC.

This clonotype has just one count. The V and J genes are TRBV18 and TRBJ1-1; 8 nucleotides agree with TRBD1. Germline V lookup: CDR1 KGHSH, CDR2 LQKENI. V shed 2 bases and J 3 bases; nucleotides not matched to a gene: 8. This CDR3 spans 16 amino acids. This CDR3 is CASSPFLGQGDTEAFF. The CDR3 DNA reads TGTGCCAGCTCACCATTTTTAGGACAGGGTGACACTGAAGCTTTCTTT.

Points on this clonotype: Just one base apart from a much larger clone, this may be a read error. This chain joins TRBV4-3 and TRBJ1-2; D is perhaps TRBD1 (6 bases). V was shortened by 0 bases and J by 5 bases, with 13 bases between the two germline ends. The germline V gene has CDR1 LGHNA and CDR2 YSLEER. The CDR3 contains 15 residues. CDR3 loop: CASSQDQTGRYGYTF. In nucleotides, the CDR3 is TGCGCCAGCAGCCAAGATCAAACAGGGAGATATGGCTACACCTTC.

This clonotype was picked up one time. CDR3 DNA: TGTGCCAGCAGCAACCCGGACAGGGGAAGCTCCTACGAGCAGTACTTC. Amino acid sequence: CASSNPDRGSSYEQYF. The chain employs TRBV11-1 and TRBJ2-7; TRBD1 matches at 9 bases. There are 16 residues in the CDR3. Trimming removed 5 bases from V and 0 bases from J; junction bases left unmatched: 8. CDR1 is SGHAT, CDR2 FQDESV, per germline (reference sequence).

This clonotype appeared many times. The rearrangement uses TRBV14 and TRBJ2-7; TRBD2 agrees at 10 bases. This CDR3 contains 17 residues. V shed 0 bases and J 1 base; nucleotides not matched to a gene: 6. Germline V gene data show CDR1 as SGHDN and CDR2 as FVKESK. The CDR3 sequence is CASSQDGASGRSYEQYF. CDR3 coding DNA: TGTGCCAGCAGCCAAGATGGGGCTAGCGGGAGATCCTACGAGCAGTACTTC.

The chain carries TRBV20-1 and TRBJ1-1, with 9 bases lining up with TRBD1. After removal of 2 bases from V and 4 bases from J, the junction contained 5 bases not matched to a gene. Germline CDR1 and CDR2: DFQATT and SNEGSKA (reference sequence). The length of the CDR3 is 14 residues. In DNA, the CDR3 is TGCAGTGCTAGACGGACAGGGGAAGGCACTGAAGCTTTCTTT. Residues: CSARRTGEGTEAFF.

This sequence joins TRBV25-1 and TRBJ1-4, with unresolved D. Per germline, CDR1 MGHDK and CDR2 SYGVNS. The CDR3 consists of 15 residues. Trimming took off 8 bases at V and 2 bases at J, with 15 bases between the two ends. The CDR3 protein is CASSKLRDTNEKLFF. The DNA of the CDR3 is TGTGCCAGCTCAAAGCTACGGGATACTAATGAAAAACTGTTTTTT.

At least ten counts were recorded for this clonotype. V is TRBV2 and J is TRBJ2-3; 11 bases map to TRBD2. Germline V lookup: CDR1 SNHLY, CDR2 FYNNEI. Trimming removed 6 bases from V and 2 bases from J; junction bases left unmatched: 7. CDR3 length equals 16 residues. The CDR3 reads CASRAGTSGNTDTQYF. DNA of the CDR3: TGTGCCAGCAGAGCTGGGACTAGCGGAAACACAGATACGCAGTATTTT.

This clonotype was counted many times. J is TRBJ2-7 and V is TRBV20-1; TRBD2 agrees at 11 bases. With 3 bases clipped from V and 6 bases from J, the junction kept 4 bases outside the gene matches. CDR1 is DFQATT and CDR2 is SNEGSKA in the germline V gene (reference sequence). This CDR3 is built from 13 residues. The CDR3 region is CSARTSGTSEQYF. For the CDR3, the DNA is TGCAGTGCTAGGACTAGCGGGACCTCCGAGCAGTACTTC.

The rearrangement uses TRBV10-2 and TRBJ2-5; the D is unclear. The germline V gene has CDR1 WSHSY and CDR2 SAAADI. The CDR3 has 13 residues. The germline V and J ends were trimmed by 0 bases and 4 bases, with 6 bases remaining between them. This chain's CDR3 is CASSESRRETQYF. The CDR3, as DNA: TGCGCCAGCAGTGAGTCCAGGAGAGAGACCCAGTACTTC.

This rearrangement joins TRBV5-4 to TRBJ2-4; 11 nucleotides match TRBD1. The V gene end was trimmed by 0 bases and the J gene end by 4 bases; junction bases not matched to a gene: 9. This CDR3 spans 18 amino acids. Germline lookup yields CDR1 SGHNT and CDR2 YYREEE (reference sequence). The CDR3 DNA follows: TGTGCCAGCAGCTTGGGGACAGGGGGCCTCCTCCGGAAAAACATTCAGTACTTC. Amino acid sequence: CASSLGTGGLLRKNIQYF. The full variable domain, its missing parts supplied by reference TRBV5-4 and TRBJ2-4, is ETGVTQSPTHLIKTRGQQVTLRCSSQSGHNTVSWYQQALGQGPQFIFQYYREEENGRGNFPPRFSGLQFPNYSSELNVNALELDDSALYLCASSLGTGGLLRKNIQYFGAGTRLSVL.

This chain uses TRBV10-1 with TRBJ2-3, with no clear D. Trimming stripped 2 bases from V and 0 bases from J, with 9 bases between. The CDR3 covers 15 residues. Germline V CDR1 and CDR2: WNHNN, SYGVQD (reference sequence). Written as DNA, the CDR3 is TGCGCCAGCAGTGAGGACGTAACTAGCACAGATACGCAGTATTTT. Protein: CASSEDVTSTDTQYF.

This clonotype was seen repeatedly, ten times or more. J is TRBJ1-5 and V is TRBV2; D perhaps matches TRBD1 (6 bases). The V and J ends lost 4 bases and 4 bases respectively, with 17 bases between them. CDR1 is SNHLY, CDR2 FYNNEI, per germline. The CDR3 extends over 16 amino acids. CDR3 bases: TGTGCCAGCAGTGGAGGGGGGCGGGGACCAAATCAGCCCCAGCATTTT. Translation gives CASSGGGRGPNQPQHF.

The chain recombines TRBV19 with TRBJ1-1; possibly TRBD1 for D (6 bases). Germline CDR1 is LNHDA and CDR2 is SQIVND (reference sequence). CDR3 length: 14 residues. V was cut by 7 bases and J by 1 base, with 13 bases left in between. CDR3 sequence: CASNQGLTNTEAFF. The CDR3 bases are TGTGCCAGTAATCAGGGGCTAACGAACACTGAAGCTTTCTTT. Variable domain in full (rest from reference TRBV19 and TRBJ1-1): DGGITQSPKYLFRKEGQNVTLSCEQNLNHDAMYWYRQDPGQGLRLIYYSQIVNDFQKGDIAEGYSVSREKKESFPLTVTSAQKNPTAFYLCASNQGLTNTEAFFGQGTRLTVV.

V gene TRBV5-8 combines with J gene TRBJ2-4, with TRBD2 matching over 8 bases. The CDR3 totals 15 residues. Trimming removed 2 bases from V and 8 bases from J; junction bases left unmatched: 9. Germline-derived CDR1 and CDR2 are SGHTS and YDEGEE. DNA of the CDR3: TGTGCCAGCAGCTTTAGTCGCGGGAGGTTGGACATTCAGTACTTC. Translation: CASSFSRGRLDIQYF.

This clonotype was recorded at least ten times. The gene calls are TRBV19 and TRBJ2-2; 12 bases align to TRBD2. The CDR3 loop spans 16 amino acids. Trimming removed 4 bases from V and 5 bases from J; junction bases left unmatched: 5. The germline gives CDR1 LNHDA, CDR2 SQIVND (reference sequence). The CDR3 protein is CASSTSTSGGTGELFF. CDR3 sequence (DNA): TGTGCCAGTAGTACGTCGACTAGCGGGGGAACCGGGGAGCTGTTTTTT.

This clonotype has only a few counts. The chain couples TRBV10-3 to TRBJ2-5; perhaps TRBD1 as D (5 bases). The V gene's germline CDR1 is ENHRY and CDR2 SYGVKD. CDR3 length: 14 amino acids. The V and J ends lost 3 bases and 2 bases respectively, with 10 bases between them. The CDR3 loop reads CAISDPTGQETQYF. The CDR3 region has the DNA TGTGCCATCAGTGACCCCACAGGACAAGAGACCCAGTACTTC.

The table lists this clonotype with many counts. The V gene is TRBV20-1, the J gene TRBJ2-7; a possible D gene is TRBD2 (6 bases). The CDR3 is made up of 15 amino acids. Trimming took off 6 bases at V and 2 bases at J, with 20 bases between the two ends. CDR1 DFQATT and CDR2 SNEGSKA come from the germline V gene (reference sequence). Here the CDR3 DNA reads TGCAGTGCCAGGGCGGATTCGGGACTGGCCTACGAGCAGTACTTC. Its protein product is CSARADSGLAYEQYF.

About this clonotype: A clone one base away is much larger, so this may be a read error. CDR3 bases: TGTGCCAGAACCGGGACTCCTGGAACTAATGGAAAACTGTTTTTT. Translating it yields CARTGTPGTNGKLFF. The chain carries TRBV12-3 or TRBV12-4 and TRBJ1-4, with a tentative D call TRBD1 (5 bases). The CDR3 extends over 15 amino acids.

The chain links TRBV2 to TRBJ1-1; D ambiguous. Germline CDR1 is SNHLY and CDR2 is FYNNEI. V shed 4 bases and J shed 5 bases, with 17 bases lying between them. The CDR3 has 15 residues. CDR3 DNA sequence: TGTGCCAGCAGTGTTTTATGGTCGGGAGATACTGAAGCTTTCTTT. Translation: CASSVLWSGDTEAFF. Full variable domain (missing parts from reference TRBV2 and TRBJ1-1): EPEVTQTPSHQVTQMGQEVILRCVPISNHLYFYWYRQILGQKVEFLVSFYNNEISEKSEIFDDQFSVERPDGSNFTLKIRSTKLEDSAMYFCASSVLWSGDTEAFFGQGTRLTVV.